This T cell receptor (beta chain) came from a study of blood T cell repertoires in COVID-19. Turning to the study itself: Acute and convalescent COVID-19 samples came from the United States, Italy and Spain. In each case, the material was cDNA or gDNA derived from T cells, B-cell-depleted T cells, or PBMCs.

The CDR3 loop spans 14 amino acids. In germline, CDR1 is SGDLS, CDR2 YYNGEE. Trimming left V 3 bases short and J 0 bases short, with 4 bases between. The authors' processing: Nucleated cell counts were estimated from reference gene primer amplification. Data came from immunoSEQ multiplex PCR; TCRdb stores just in-frame clones and leaves some out. The V and J calls and the clone size are those of that table, but D and trimming were determined from the DNA. The sample has hundreds of thousands of clones; approximately 79% are singletons. This chain joins TRBV9 and TRBJ2-6; D call uncertain. This receptor was taken from a woman aged 40 to 50 with active or convalescent COVID-19. Sequenced input: peripheral blood. The CDR3, as DNA: TGTGCCAGCAGCGGAGTCTCTGGGGCCAACGTCCTGACTTTC. It specifies CASSGVSGANVLTF. The variable domain in full, completed from reference TRBV9 and TRBJ2-6, reads DSGVTQTPKHLITATGQRVTLRCSPRSGDLSVYWYQQSLDQGLQFLIQYYNGEERAKGNILERFSAQQFPDLHSELNLSSLELGDSALYFCASSGVSGANVLTFGAGSRLTVL.